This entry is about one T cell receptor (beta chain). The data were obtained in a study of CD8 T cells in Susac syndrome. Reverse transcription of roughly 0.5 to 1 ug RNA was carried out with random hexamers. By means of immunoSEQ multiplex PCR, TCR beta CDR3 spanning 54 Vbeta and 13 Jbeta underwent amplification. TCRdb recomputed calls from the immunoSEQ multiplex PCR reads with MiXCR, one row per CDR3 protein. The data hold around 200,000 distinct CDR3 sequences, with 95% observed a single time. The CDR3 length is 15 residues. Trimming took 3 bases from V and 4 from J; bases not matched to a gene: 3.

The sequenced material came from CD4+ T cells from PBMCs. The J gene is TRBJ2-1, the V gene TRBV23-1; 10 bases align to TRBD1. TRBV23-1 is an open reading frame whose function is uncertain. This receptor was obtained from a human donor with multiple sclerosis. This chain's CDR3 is CASSHWDRGYNEQFF. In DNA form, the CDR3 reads TGCGCCAGCAGTCATTGGGACAGGGGTTACAATGAGCAGTTCTTC.